The 23 T cell receptor beta chains reported below all come from one sample, sequenced in a study of T cell responses to AZD1222 COVID-19 vaccine. Data came from immunoSEQ multiplex PCR; TCRdb stores just in-frame clones and leaves some out. The sample lists about 120,000 clones, around 81% occurring once. The starting material was peripheral blood, obtained on day 0 of AZD1222 vaccination. These receptors were obtained from an adult in good health.

This chain links TRBV6-5 with TRBJ1-2; no clear D. Germline V CDR1 and CDR2: MNHEY, SVGAGI. The CDR3 has 13 residues. V lost 0 bases to trimming and J lost 7 bases, with 9 bases between them. CDR3 sequence (DNA): TGTGCCAGCAGTTACTCGAAAGGGTTTGGCTACACCTTC. This codes for CASSYSKGFGYTF.

The rearrangement joins TRBV7-9 to TRBJ2-7, with D possibly matching TRBD1 (5 bases). The CDR3 totals 14 residues. Trimming took 2 bases from V and 1 from J, leaving 9 bases between them. CDR1 is SEHNR, CDR2 FQNEAQ, per germline (reference sequence). The CDR3 bases are TGTGCCAGCAGCTTACGGTCAGGGTCCTACGAGCAGTACTTC. It encodes CASSLRSGSYEQYF.

J is TRBJ1-3 and V is TRBV7-2, with D perhaps matching TRBD1 (5 bases). Germline values: CDR1 SGHTA, CDR2 FQGNSA. With 1 base removed from V and 4 bases from J, the gap between germline ends came to 11 bases. CDR3 size: 15 residues. The CDR3 DNA is TGTGCCAGCAGCTTAGGGGCAGGGCGGGGAAACACCATATATTTT. It yields the protein CASSLGAGRGNTIYF.

J is TRBJ2-1 and V is TRBV24-1; weak D call: TRBD2 (5 bases). V shed 4 bases and J shed 7 bases, with 10 bases lying between them. Germline values: CDR1 KGHDR, CDR2 SFDVKD. The CDR3 is 13 amino acids. In DNA form, the CDR3 reads TGTGCCACCAGTGACAGGACTGGGAATGAGCAGTTCTTC. It codes for CATSDRTGNEQFF.

The chain is built from TRBV14 and TRBJ2-7; 7 bases align to TRBD1. J lost 5 bases, V lost 0 bases, and 7 bases had no gene match. The CDR3 is 15 residues long. Germline loops: CDR1 SGHDN, CDR2 FVKESK. The CDR3 reads CASSQDWARGNEQYF. Written as DNA, the CDR3 is TGTGCCAGCAGCCAAGATTGGGCCAGGGGGAACGAGCAGTACTTC.

A few counts support this clone. V usage is TRBV28 and J usage is TRBJ1-1, with 7 bases matching TRBD1. This CDR3 contains 16 residues. V lost 5 bases and J lost 0; bases outside the gene matches: 9. Per the germline V gene, CDR1 is MDHEN and CDR2 is SYDVKM. CDR3: CASSGTLGQVNTEAFF. The CDR3 nucleotides read TGTGCCAGCAGTGGGACGCTCGGACAGGTGAACACTGAAGCTTTCTTT.

This clone has just a few counts. V is TRBV12-3 or TRBV12-4 and J is TRBJ1-1, with D possibly being TRBD1 (6 bases). The V end was cut by 2 bases, the J end by 3 bases, with 7 bases between. This CDR3 comprises 13 residues. The CDR3 DNA follows: TGTGCCAGCAGTTTATACAGGGACACTGAAGCTTTCTTT. Residues: CASSLYRDTEAFF.

J is TRBJ1-2 and V is TRBV7-2; D might be TRBD1 (6 bases). V lost 1 base and J 0 bases, leaving 15 bases between the germline ends. Germline V gene sequence: CDR1 SGHTA, CDR2 FQGNSA. The CDR3 is made up of 17 amino acids. CDR3 DNA sequence: TGTGCCAGCAGCTTAGGGCCAGGGGAAGCGGCTAACTATGGCTACACCTTC. Translated: CASSLGPGEAANYGYTF.

V and J are TRBV9 and TRBJ1-3; TRBD1 agrees at 7 bases. The V gene's germline CDR1 is SGDLS and CDR2 YYNGEE. The CDR3 is 15 amino acids. Trimming at V came to 0 bases and at J to 4 bases, leaving 4 bases not matched to a gene. Written as DNA, the CDR3 is TGTGCCAGCAGCGTAGATGCGACAGGGGGAAACACCATATATTTT. Its translation: CASSVDATGGNTIYF.

The CDR3 sequence is CASSLAQGGGNQPQHF. Written as DNA, the CDR3 is TGCGCCAGCAGCTTGGCCCAGGGAGGAGGCAATCAGCCCCAGCATTTT. The rearrangement uses TRBV5-1 and TRBJ1-5, with a possible D match to TRBD1 (5 bases). V lost 0 bases to trimming and J lost 2 bases, with 12 bases between them. Germline CDR1 is SGHRS and CDR2 is YFSETQ. The CDR3 is 16 residues long.

There are a few counts of this clone. The chain is built from TRBV30 and TRBJ1-2; possible D gene TRBD1, 5 bases. Trimming left V 4 bases short and J 9 bases short, with 15 bases between. This CDR3 region has 12 residues. Germline V CDR1 and CDR2: GTSNPN, SVGIG (reference sequence). The CDR3 here is CAWTLGGVRYTF. In nucleotides, the CDR3 is TGTGCCTGGACCCTTGGGGGGGTCCGCTACACCTTC.

V gene TRBV7-2 combines with J gene TRBJ1-4; D gene uncertain. With 1 base removed from V and 8 bases from J, the gap between germline ends came to 14 bases. From germline, CDR1 is SGHTA and CDR2 FQGNSA. The CDR3 length is 15 residues. The CDR3 sequence is CASSLEGMFGEKLFF. CDR3 DNA sequence: TGTGCCAGCAGCTTAGAGGGCATGTTTGGCGAAAAACTGTTTTTT.

This clone showed up just once. V gene TRBV7-9 combines with J gene TRBJ1-1, with 7 bases identical to TRBD1. Trimming took 5 bases from V and 3 from J; bases not matched to a gene: 9. Germline V gene sequence: CDR1 SEHNR, CDR2 FQNEAQ (reference sequence). This CDR3 is 15 amino acids long. The CDR3 nucleotides read TGTGCCAGCAGCCCCTGGGACAGACGGGACACTGAAGCTTTCTTT. Its protein product is CASSPWDRRDTEAFF.

The CDR3 DNA is TGTGCCAGCAGCCAAGGGGGTCAGCCCCAGCATTTT. Its translation: CASSQGGQPQHF. This sequence joins TRBV3-1 (or the pseudogene TRBV3-2) and TRBJ1-5; D is undetermined. With 1 base removed from V and 6 bases from J, the gap between germline ends came to 4 bases. CDR1 is LGHDT, CDR2 YNNKEL, per germline (reference sequence). The CDR3 extends over 12 amino acids.

This rearrangement joins TRBV2 to TRBJ1-5; TRBD1 is a possible D gene (6 bases). Germline values: CDR1 SNHLY, CDR2 FYNNEI. Trimming removed 7 bases at V and 4 bases at J, with 14 bases between. The CDR3 is 14 residues long. CDR3 loop: CASMQGLGNQPQHF. The CDR3 DNA reads as TGTGCCAGCATGCAGGGGCTGGGGAATCAGCCCCAGCATTTT.

The CDR3 bases are TGTGCCACCGGGGGACGGCAATCGAACACTGAAGCTTTCTTT. This translates into CATGGRQSNTEAFF. The rearrangement links TRBV10-3 to TRBJ1-1; possible D gene TRBD1, 5 bases. Germline V lookup: CDR1 ENHRY, CDR2 SYGVKD. Trimming left V 10 bases short and J 1 base short, with 16 bases between. This CDR3 has 14 residues.

This clone occurred a few times. The chain's CDR3 is CASFQGNTEAFF. DNA for the CDR3: TGTGCCAGCTTCCAGGGGAACACTGAAGCTTTCTTT. J is TRBJ1-1 and V is TRBV12-3 or TRBV12-4; D is possibly TRBD1 (5 bases). CDR3 length: 12 residues. V dropped 8 bases and J dropped 1 base, with 8 bases sitting between them.

The gene calls are TRBV3-1 (or the pseudogene TRBV3-2) and TRBJ1-4; D uncertain. This CDR3 has 12 amino acids. Germline values: CDR1 LGHDT, CDR2 YNNKEL (reference sequence). Trimming left V 0 bases short and J 8 bases short, with 4 bases between. CDR3 nucleotides: TGTGCCAGCAGCCAAGATCTCGAAAAACTGTTTTTT. It translates to CASSQDLEKLFF.

The chain carries TRBV5-5 and TRBJ1-1, with 9 bases aligning to TRBD1. The trim removed 7 bases at V and 0 bases at J, leaving 4 bases unmatched. Germline loops: CDR1 SGHKS, CDR2 YYEKEE (reference sequence). CDR3 length: 14 amino acids. The CDR3 region is CASGTGSMNTEAFF. CDR3 in DNA: TGTGCCAGCGGGACAGGGTCCATGAACACTGAAGCTTTCTTT.

The V call is TRBV19, the J call TRBJ2-7; tentative D call: TRBD1 (6 bases). The germline CDR1 and CDR2 sequences are LNHDA and SQIVND (reference sequence). The V end lost 7 bases, the J end lost 2 bases, and 24 bases lay between the germline ends. This CDR3 has 17 amino acids. In nucleotides, the CDR3 is TGTGCCAGTATCGATTCGATGGGGCAACAGGGTACCTACGAGCAGTACTTC. It codes for CASIDSMGQQGTYEQYF.

To note about this clone: Other DNA sequences in the sample encode the same CDR3. V usage is TRBV7-2 and J usage is TRBJ2-3, with 7 bases fitting TRBD1. In germline, CDR1 is SGHTA, CDR2 FQGNSA. This CDR3 region has 14 residues. J was trimmed by 0 bases and V by 6 bases; bases with no gene match: 3. For the CDR3, the DNA is TGTGCCAGCAGTTTACAGGGGAGCACAGATACGCAGTATTTT. This sequence encodes CASSLQGSTDTQYF.

The chain has TRBV5-1 and TRBJ1-1; 8 bases are shared with TRBD1. Losses at the gene ends were 0 bases for V and 6 bases for J; bases not matched to a gene: 7. The CDR3 covers 15 residues. From germline, CDR1 is SGHRS and CDR2 YFSETQ. CDR3 nucleotides: TGCGCCAGCAGCTTGGCCGGACAGGGAAGCCCTGAAGCTTTCTTT. It specifies CASSLAGQGSPEAFF. Filled out from reference TRBV5-1 and TRBJ1-1, the complete variable domain reads KAGVTQTPRYLIKTRGQQVTLSCSPISGHRSVSWYQQTPGQGLQFLFEYFSETQRNKGNFPGRFSGRQFSNSRSEMNVSTLELGDSALYLCASSLAGQGSPEAFFGQGTRLTVV.

The V and J genes are TRBV6-6 and TRBJ1-4, with 10 bases identical to TRBD1. Per germline, CDR1 MNHNY and CDR2 SVGAGI (reference sequence). The CDR3 is 14 amino acids. V lost 5 bases to trimming and J lost 8 bases; unmatched junction nucleotides: 5. The CDR3 here is CASSAGQGVEKLFF. The CDR3 nucleotides read TGTGCCAGCAGTGCCGGACAGGGGGTAGAAAAACTGTTTTTT.